This T cell receptor (beta chain) was captured in a study of cytomegalovirus exposure and HLA in healthy donors. Study results and limitations: Rarity held for most TCR sequences, but there were some public TCRs that occurred in many donors.

Details on this clone: Its antigen is not identified. The junction and the germline gene differ at one end; a read error may be behind it.

Germline V gene sequence: CDR1 SGHRS, CDR2 YFSETQ. The CDR3 spans 15 residues. 13 Jbeta primers and 60 Vbeta primers were used for the PCR. Repertoires were generated with immunoSEQ multiplex PCR, while TCRdb's copy carries only in-frame clones and drops some. The sample records some 170,000 clones, 75% to 80% being singletons. The V gene is TRBV5-1, the J gene TRBJ1-5; D is perhaps TRBD1 (5 bases). The TCR was taken from a man in his forties or fifties in good health and CMV-seropositive. Sequenced: PBMCs. The CDR3, as DNA: TGCGCCAGCAGCTTGGAAGGCCAGGGTAATCGGCCCCAGCATTTT. Its translation is CASSLEGQGNRPQHF.